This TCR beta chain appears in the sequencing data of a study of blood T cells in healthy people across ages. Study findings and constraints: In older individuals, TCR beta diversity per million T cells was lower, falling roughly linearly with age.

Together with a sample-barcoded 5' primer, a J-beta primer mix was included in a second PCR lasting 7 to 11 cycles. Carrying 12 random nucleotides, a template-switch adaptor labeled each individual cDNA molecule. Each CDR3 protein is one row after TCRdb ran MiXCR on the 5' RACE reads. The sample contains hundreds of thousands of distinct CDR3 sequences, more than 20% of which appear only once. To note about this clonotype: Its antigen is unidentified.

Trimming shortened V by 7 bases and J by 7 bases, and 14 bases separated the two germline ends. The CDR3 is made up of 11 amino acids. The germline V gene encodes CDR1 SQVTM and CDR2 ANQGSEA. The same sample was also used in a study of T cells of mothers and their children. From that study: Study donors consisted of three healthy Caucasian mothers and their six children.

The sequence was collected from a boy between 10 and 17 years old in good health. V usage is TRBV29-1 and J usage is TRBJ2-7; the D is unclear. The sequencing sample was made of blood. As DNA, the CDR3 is TGCAGCGGGAGAGGCCTCGAAGAGCAGTACTTC. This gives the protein CSGRGLEEQYF.